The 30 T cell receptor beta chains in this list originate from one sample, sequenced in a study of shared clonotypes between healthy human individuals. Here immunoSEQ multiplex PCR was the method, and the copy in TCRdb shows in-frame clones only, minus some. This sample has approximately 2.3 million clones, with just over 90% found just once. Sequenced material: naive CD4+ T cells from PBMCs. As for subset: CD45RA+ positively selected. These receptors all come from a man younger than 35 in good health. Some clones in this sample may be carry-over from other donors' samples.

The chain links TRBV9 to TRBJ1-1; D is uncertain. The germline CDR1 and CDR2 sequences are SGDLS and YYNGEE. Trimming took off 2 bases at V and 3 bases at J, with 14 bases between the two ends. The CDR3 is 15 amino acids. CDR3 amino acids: CASSVAGVGYTEAFF. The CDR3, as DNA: TGTGCCAGCAGCGTGGCTGGGGTAGGATACACTGAAGCTTTCTTT. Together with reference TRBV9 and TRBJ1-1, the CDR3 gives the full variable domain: DSGVTQTPKHLITATGQRVTLRCSPRSGDLSVYWYQQSLDQGLQFLIQYYNGEERAKGNILERFSAQQFPDLHSELNLSSLELGDSALYFCASSVAGVGYTEAFFGQGTRLTVV.

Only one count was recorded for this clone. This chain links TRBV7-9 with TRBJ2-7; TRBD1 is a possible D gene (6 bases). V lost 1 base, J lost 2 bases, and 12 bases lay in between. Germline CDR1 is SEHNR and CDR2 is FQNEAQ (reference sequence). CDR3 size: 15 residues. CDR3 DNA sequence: TGTGCCAGCAGCTTAGGACAGGTCCCTACCTACGAGCAGTACTTC. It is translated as CASSLGQVPTYEQYF. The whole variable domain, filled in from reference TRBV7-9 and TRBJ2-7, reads DTGVSQNPRHKITKRGQNVTFRCDPISEHNRLYWYRQTLGQGPEFLTYFQNEAQLEKSRLLSDRFSAERPKGSFSTLEIQRTEQGDSAMYLCASSLGQVPTYEQYFGPGTRLTVT.

CDR3 coding DNA: TGTGCCAGCAGCCCCCAAACAGGGTTCGAGCAGTACTTC. Its protein product is CASSPQTGFEQYF. The chain links TRBV7-6 to TRBJ2-7, with a tentative D call TRBD1 (6 bases). The CDR3 runs to 13 residues. Germline V gives CDR1 SGHVS, CDR2 FNYEAQ. V was clipped by 5 bases and J by 6 bases, with 14 bases between them.

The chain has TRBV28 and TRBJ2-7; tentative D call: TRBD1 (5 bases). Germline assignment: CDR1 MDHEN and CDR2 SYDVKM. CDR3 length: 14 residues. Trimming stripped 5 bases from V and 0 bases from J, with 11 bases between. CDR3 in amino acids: CASSVLDSSYEQYF. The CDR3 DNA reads TGTGCCAGCAGTGTCCTAGACAGCTCCTACGAGCAGTACTTC.

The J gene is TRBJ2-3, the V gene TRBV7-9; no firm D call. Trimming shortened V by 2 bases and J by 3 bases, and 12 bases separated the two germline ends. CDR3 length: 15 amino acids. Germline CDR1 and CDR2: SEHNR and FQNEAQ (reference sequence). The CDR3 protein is CASSLFRLPTDTQYF. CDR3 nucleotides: TGTGCCAGCAGCTTATTTCGGTTACCAACAGATACGCAGTATTTT.

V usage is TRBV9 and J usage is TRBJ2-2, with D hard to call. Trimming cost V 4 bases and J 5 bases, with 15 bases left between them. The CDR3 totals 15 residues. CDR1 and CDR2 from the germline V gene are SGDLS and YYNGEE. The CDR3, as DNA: TGTGCCAGCAGCTTACGCCCCGGTAGGACCGGGGAGCTGTTTTTT. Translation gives CASSLRPGRTGELFF.

Here the CDR3 reads CAWKRKANYGYTF. Here the CDR3 DNA reads TGTGCCTGGAAGAGGAAAGCTAACTATGGCTACACCTTC. The gene calls are TRBV30 and TRBJ1-2; no reliable D call. The V and J ends lost 4 bases and 0 bases respectively, with 9 bases between them. The CDR3 consists of 13 residues. CDR1 GTSNPN and CDR2 SVGIG come from the germline V gene (reference sequence).

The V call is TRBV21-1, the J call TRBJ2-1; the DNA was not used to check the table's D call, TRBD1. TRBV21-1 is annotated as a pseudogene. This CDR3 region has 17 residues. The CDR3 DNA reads TGTGCCAGCAGCAAATCCAAGCCGGGACAGCCGTACAATGAGCAGTTCTTC. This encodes CASSKSKPGQPYNEQFF.

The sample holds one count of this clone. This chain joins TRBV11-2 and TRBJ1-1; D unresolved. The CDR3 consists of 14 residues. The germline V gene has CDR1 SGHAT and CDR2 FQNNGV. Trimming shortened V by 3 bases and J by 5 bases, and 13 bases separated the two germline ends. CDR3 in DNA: TGTGCCAGCAGCTTTTACGGCCTGGGTACTGAAGCTTTCTTT. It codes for CASSFYGLGTEAFF.

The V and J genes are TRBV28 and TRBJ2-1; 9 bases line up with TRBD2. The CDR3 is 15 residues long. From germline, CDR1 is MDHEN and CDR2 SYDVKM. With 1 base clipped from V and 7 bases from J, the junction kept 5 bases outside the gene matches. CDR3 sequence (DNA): TGTGCCAGCAGTTTATTTGGACTAGCGTTAAATGAGCAGTTCTTC. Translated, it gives CASSLFGLALNEQFF.

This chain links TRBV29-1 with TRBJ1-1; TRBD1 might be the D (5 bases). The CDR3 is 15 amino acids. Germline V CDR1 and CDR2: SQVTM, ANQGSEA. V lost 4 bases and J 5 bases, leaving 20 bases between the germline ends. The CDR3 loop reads CSVAGPSSRRTEAFF. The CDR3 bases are TGCAGCGTTGCGGGGCCGAGCTCCCGGAGGACTGAAGCTTTCTTT.

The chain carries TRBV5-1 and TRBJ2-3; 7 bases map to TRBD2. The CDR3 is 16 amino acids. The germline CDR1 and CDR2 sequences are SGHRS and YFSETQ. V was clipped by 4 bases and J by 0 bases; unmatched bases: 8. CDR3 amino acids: CASSPPGSGSTDTQYF. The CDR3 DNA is TGCGCCAGCAGCCCTCCCGGTAGCGGGAGCACAGATACGCAGTATTTT.

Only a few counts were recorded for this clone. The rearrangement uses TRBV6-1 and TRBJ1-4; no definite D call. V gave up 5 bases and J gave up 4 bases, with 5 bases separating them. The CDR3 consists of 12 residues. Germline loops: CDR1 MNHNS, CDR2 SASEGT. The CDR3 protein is CASSQFNEKLFF. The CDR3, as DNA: TGTGCCAGCAGTCAATTTAATGAAAAACTGTTTTTT.

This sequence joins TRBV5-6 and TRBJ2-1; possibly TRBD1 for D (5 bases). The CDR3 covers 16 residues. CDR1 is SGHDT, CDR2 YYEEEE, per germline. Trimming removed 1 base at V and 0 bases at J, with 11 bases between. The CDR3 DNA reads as TGTGCCAGCAGCTTGTTAGGGGCCACCTCCTACAATGAGCAGTTCTTC. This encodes CASSLLGATSYNEQFF.

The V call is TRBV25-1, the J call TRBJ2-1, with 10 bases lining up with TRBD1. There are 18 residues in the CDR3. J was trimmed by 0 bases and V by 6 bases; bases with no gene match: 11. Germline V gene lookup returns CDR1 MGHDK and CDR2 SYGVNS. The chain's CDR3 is CASRPGTGARSSYNEQFF. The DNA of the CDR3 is TGTGCCAGCAGGCCCGGGACAGGGGCCCGGAGCTCCTACAATGAGCAGTTCTTC.

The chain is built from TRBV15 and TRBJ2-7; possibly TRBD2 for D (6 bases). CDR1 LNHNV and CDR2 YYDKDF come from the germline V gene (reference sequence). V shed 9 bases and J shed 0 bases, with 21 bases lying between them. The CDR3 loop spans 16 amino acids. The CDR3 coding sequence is TGTGCCACTGCCGCACGGGGACTGGGATACTCCTACGAGCAGTACTTC. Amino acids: CATAARGLGYSYEQYF.

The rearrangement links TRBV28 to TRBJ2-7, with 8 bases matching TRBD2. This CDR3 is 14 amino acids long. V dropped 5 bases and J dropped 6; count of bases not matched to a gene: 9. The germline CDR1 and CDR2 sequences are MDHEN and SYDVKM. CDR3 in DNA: TGTGCCAGCAGTCGGAGCGGGAGACGGGGCGAGCAGTACTTC. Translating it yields CASSRSGRRGEQYF. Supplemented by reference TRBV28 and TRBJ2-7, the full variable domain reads DVKVTQSSRYLVKRTGEKVFLECVQDMDHENMFWYRQDPGLGLRLIYFSYDVKMKEKGDIPEGYSVSREKKERFSLILESASTNQTSMYLCASSRSGRRGEQYFGPGTRLTVT.

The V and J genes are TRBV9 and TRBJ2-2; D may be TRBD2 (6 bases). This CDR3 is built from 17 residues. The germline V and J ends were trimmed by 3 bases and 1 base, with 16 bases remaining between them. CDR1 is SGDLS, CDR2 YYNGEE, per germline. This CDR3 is CASSAQFRRVNTGELFF. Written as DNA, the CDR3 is TGTGCCAGCAGCGCCCAGTTTAGGAGGGTGAACACCGGGGAGCTGTTTTTT.

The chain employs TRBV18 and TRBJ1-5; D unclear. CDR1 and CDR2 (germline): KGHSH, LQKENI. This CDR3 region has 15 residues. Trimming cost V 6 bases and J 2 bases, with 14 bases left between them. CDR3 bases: TGTGCCAGCTCCCAATCCGGAGAGGGCAATCAGCCCCAGCATTTT. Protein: CASSQSGEGNQPQHF.

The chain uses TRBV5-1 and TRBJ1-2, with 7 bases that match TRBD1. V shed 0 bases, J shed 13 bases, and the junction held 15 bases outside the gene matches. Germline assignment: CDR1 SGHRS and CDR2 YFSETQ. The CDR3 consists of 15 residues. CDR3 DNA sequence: TGCGCCAGCAGCTTGGCTGGACAGGCAGGGACTCGGCTCACCTTC. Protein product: CASSLAGQAGTRLTF.

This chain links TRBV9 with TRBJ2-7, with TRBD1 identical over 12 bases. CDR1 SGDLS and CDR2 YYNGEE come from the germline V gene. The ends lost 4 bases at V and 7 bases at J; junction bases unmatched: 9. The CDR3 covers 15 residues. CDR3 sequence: CASSPYGTGGGEQYF. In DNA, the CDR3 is TGTGCCAGCAGCCCCTACGGGACAGGGGGCGGTGAGCAGTACTTC.

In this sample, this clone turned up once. CDR3 DNA sequence: TGTGCCAGCAGCGGGGGGCGGATCTCCTACGAGCAGTACTTC. Its translation: CASSGGRISYEQYF. V is TRBV5-4 and J is TRBJ2-7, with D perhaps given as TRBD1 or TRBD2 (6 bases each). CDR3 length: 14 amino acids. The germline V gene has CDR1 SGHNT and CDR2 YYREEE (reference sequence). V gave up 4 bases and J gave up 0 bases, with 11 bases separating them.

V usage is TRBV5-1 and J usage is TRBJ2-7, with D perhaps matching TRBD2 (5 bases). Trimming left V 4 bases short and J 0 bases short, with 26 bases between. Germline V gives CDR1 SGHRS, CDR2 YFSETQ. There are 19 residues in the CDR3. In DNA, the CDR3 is TGCGCCAGCAGCCTCTACCGGTGGCGGGCTAGAGATAGCTCCTACGAGCAGTACTTC. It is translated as CASSLYRWRARDSSYEQYF.

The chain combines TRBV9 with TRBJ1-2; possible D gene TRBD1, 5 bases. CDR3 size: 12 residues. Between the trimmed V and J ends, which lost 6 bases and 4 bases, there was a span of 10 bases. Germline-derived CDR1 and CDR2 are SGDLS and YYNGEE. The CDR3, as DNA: TGTGCCAGCACCGGGACGGTCTATGGCTACACCTTC. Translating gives CASTGTVYGYTF.

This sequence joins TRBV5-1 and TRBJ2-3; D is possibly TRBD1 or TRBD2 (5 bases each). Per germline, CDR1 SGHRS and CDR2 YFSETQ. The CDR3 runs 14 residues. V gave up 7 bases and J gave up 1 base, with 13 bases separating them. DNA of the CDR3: TGCGCCAGCGCGTATGTGGGGGGCACAGATACGCAGTATTTT. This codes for CASAYVGGTDTQYF.

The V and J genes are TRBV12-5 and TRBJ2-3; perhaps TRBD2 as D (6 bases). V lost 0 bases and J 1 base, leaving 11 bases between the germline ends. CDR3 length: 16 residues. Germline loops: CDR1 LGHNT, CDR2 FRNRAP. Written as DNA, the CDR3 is TGTGCTAGTGGTTTGGTCGCGGGATCGCGCACAGATACGCAGTATTTT. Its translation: CASGLVAGSRTDTQYF.

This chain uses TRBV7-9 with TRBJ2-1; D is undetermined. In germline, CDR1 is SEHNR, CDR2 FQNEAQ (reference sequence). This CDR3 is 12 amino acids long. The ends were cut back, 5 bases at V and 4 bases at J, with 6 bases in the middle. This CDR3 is CASSIHYNEQFF. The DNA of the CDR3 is TGTGCCAGCAGCATCCATTACAATGAGCAGTTCTTC.

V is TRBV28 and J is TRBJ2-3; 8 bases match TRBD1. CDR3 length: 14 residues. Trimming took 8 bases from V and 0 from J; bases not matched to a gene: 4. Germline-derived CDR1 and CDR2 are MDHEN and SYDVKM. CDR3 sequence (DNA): TGTGCCAGCCGGACAGGGTTGAGCACAGATACGCAGTATTTT. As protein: CASRTGLSTDTQYF.

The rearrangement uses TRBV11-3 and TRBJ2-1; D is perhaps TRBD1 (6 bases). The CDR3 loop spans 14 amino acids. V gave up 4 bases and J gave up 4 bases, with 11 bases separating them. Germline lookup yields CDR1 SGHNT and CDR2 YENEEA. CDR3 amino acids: CASSSSGQYNEQFF. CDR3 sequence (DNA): TGTGCCAGCAGCTCCTCAGGACAGTACAATGAGCAGTTCTTC.

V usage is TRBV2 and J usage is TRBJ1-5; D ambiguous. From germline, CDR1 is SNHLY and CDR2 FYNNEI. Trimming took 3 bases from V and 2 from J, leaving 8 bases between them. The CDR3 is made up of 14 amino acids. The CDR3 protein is CASSDILGNQPQHF. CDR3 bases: TGTGCCAGCAGTGATATCCTTGGCAATCAGCCCCAGCATTTT. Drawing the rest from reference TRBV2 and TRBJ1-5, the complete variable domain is EPEVTQTPSHQVTQMGQEVILRCVPISNHLYFYWYRQILGQKVEFLVSFYNNEISEKSEIFDDQFSVERPDGSNFTLKIRSTKLEDSAMYFCASSDILGNQPQHFGDGTRLSIL.